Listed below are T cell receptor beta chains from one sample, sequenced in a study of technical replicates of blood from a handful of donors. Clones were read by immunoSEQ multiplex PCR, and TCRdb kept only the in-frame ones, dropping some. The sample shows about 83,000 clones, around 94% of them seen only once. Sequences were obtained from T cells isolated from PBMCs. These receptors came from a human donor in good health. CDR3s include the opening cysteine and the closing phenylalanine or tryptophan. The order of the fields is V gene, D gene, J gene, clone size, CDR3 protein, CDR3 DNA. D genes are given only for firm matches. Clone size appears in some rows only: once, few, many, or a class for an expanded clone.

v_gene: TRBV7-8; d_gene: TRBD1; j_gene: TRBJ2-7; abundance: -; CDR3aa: CASSLTQGRGPPTYEQYF; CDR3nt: TGTGCCAGCAGCTTAACTCAAGGAAGGGGGCCGCCTACCTACGAGCAGTACTTC
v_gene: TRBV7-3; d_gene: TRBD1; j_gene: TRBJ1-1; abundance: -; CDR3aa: CASSPLQGLSTEAFF; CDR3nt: TGTGCCAGCAGCCCACTACAGGGGCTGAGCACTGAAGCTTTCTTT
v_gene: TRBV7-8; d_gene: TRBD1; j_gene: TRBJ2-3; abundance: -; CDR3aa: CASRAPGQVFPDTQYF; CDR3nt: TGTGCCAGCAGGGCACCGGGACAGGTTTTTCCAGATACGCAGTATTTT
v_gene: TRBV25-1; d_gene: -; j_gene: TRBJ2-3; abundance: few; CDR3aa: CASSVLDRDTQYF; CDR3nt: TGTGCCAGCAGTGTATTGGACAGAGATACGCAGTATTTT
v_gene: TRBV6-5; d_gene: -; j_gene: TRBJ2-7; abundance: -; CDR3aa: CASSYSLGDSYEQYF; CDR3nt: TGTGCCAGCAGTTACTCGTTAGGGGACTCCTACGAGCAGTACTTC
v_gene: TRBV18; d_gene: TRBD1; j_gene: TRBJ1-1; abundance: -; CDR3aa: CASSPRRGTMNTEAFF; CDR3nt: TGTGCCAGCTCACCCCGCAGGGGGACAATGAACACTGAAGCTTTCTTT
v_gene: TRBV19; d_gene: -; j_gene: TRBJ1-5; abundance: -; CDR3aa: CASSRQNDQPQHF; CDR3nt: TGTGCCAGTAGCCGACAGAACGATCAGCCCCAGCATTTT
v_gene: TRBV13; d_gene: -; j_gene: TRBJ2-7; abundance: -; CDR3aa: CASSPTTSTGAESYEQYF; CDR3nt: TGTGCCAGCAGCCCCACCACCTCGACAGGCGCCGAGTCCTACGAGCAGTACTTC
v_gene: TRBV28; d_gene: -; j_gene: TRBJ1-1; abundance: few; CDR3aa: CASSLTGLNTEAFF; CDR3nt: TGTGCCAGCAGTTTAACAGGGCTGAACACTGAAGCTTTCTTT
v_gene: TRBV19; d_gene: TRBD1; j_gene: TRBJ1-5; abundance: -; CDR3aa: CASSRTGGDQPQHF; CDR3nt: TGTGCCAGTAGCCGGACAGGGGGCGATCAGCCCCAGCATTTT
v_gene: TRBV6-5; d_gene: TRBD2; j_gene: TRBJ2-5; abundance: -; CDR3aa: CASSYLGTSKQETQYF; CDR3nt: TGTGCCAGCAGTTATCTAGGGACTAGTAAACAAGAGACCCAGTACTTC
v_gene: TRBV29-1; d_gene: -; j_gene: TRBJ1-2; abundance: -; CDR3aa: CSAKDFKKNYGYTF; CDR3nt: TGCAGCGCCAAAGACTTCAAGAAAAACTATGGCTACACCTTC
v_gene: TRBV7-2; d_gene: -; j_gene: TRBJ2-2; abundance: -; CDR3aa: CASSLSWRGTGELFF; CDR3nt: TGTGCCAGCAGCTTGAGTTGGCGGGGAACGGGGGAGCTGTTTTTT
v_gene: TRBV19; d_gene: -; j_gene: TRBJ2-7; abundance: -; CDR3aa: CASSIGQDTTYEQYF; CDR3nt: TGTGCCAGTAGTATAGGACAGGACACTACCTACGAGCAGTACTTC
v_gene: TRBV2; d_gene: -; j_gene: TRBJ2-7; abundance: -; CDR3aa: CVTISGLTIGYEQYF; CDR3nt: TGTGTTACCATCAGCGGACTCACCATCGGCTACGAGCAGTACTTC
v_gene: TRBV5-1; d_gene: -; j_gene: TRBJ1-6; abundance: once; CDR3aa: CASSLAGVKYNSPLHF; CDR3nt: TGCGCCAGCAGCTTGGCAGGGGTGAAATATAATTCACCCCTCCACTTT
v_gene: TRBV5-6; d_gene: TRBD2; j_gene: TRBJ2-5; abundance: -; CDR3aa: CASSPAAGEETQYF; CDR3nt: TGTGCCAGCAGCCCCGCAGCGGGGGAAGAGACCCAGTACTTC
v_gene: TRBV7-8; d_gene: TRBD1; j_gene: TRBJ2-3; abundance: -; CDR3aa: CASSSGTGGSDTQYF; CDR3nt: TGTGCCAGCAGTTCCGGGACAGGGGGCTCAGATACGCAGTATTTT
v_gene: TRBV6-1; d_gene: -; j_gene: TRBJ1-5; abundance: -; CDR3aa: CASSSYARFNQPQHF; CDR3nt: TGTGCCAGCAGCTCATACGCGAGATTCAATCAGCCCCAGCATTTT
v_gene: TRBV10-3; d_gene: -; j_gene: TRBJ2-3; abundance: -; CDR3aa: CAIRSTDTQYF; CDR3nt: TGTGCCATCAGGAGTACAGATACGCAGTATTTT
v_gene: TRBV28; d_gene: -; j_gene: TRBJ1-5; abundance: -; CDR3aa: CASSFVGGRNQPQHF; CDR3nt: TGTGCCAGCAGTTTTGTCGGAGGGCGCAATCAGCCCCAGCATTTT
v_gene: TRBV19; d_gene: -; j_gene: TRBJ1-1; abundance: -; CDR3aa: CASSPRGNTEAFF; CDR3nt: TGTGCCAGTAGTCCACGGGGGAACACTGAAGCTTTCTTT
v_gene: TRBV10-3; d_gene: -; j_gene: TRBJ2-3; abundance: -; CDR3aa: CAISLDTGIPTDTQYF; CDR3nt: TGTGCCATCAGTCTTGACACAGGGATACCTACAGATACGCAGTATTTT
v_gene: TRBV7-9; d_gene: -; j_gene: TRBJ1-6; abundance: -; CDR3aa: CASSPVGRDSSPLHF; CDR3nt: TGTGCCAGCAGCCCCGTCGGCAGGGATAGTTCACCCCTCCACTTT
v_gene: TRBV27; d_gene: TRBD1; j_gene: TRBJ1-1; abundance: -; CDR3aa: CASSSIIPGQKNTEAFF; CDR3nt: TGTGCCAGCAGTTCCATTATCCCGGGACAGAAGAACACTGAAGCTTTCTTT
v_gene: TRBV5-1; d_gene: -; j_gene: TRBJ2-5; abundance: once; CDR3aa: CASSHELETQYF; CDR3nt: TGCGCCAGCAGCCACGAGTTAGAGACCCAGTACTTC
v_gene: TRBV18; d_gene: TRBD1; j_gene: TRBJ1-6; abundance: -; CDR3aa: CASSPPGGAENSPLHF; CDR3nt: TGTGCCAGCTCACCACCAGGGGGCGCTGAAAATTCACCCCTCCACTTT
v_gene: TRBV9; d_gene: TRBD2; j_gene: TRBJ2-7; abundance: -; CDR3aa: CASSVGSGSYYEQYF; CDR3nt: TGTGCCAGCAGCGTAGGTAGCGGGAGCTACTACGAGCAGTACTTC
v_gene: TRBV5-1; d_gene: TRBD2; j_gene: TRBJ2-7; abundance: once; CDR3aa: CASSFSGRGEQYF; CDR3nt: TGCGCCAGCAGCTTTAGCGGGCGTGGGGAGCAGTACTTC
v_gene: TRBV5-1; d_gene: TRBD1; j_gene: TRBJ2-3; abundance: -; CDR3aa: CASSRLRGNTDTQYF; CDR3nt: TGCGCCAGCAGCCGACTCAGGGGGAATACAGATACGCAGTATTTT
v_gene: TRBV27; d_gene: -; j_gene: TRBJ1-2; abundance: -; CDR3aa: CASSLSWVADANYGYTF; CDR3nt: TGTGCCAGCAGTTTAAGTTGGGTGGCGGATGCTAACTATGGCTACACCTTC
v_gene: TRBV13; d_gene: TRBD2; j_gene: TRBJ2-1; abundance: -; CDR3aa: CASSSGLAYNEQFF; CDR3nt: TGTGCCAGCAGCTCCGGACTAGCTTACAATGAGCAGTTCTTC
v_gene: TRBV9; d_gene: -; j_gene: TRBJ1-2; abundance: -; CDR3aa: CASSDGRANGYTF; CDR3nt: TGTGCCAGCAGCGATGGCAGGGCTAATGGCTACACCTTC
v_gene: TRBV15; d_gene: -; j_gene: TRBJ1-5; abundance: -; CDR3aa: CATSRVPRGESNQPQHF; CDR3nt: TGTGCCACCAGCAGAGTTCCCCGGGGAGAAAGCAATCAGCCCCAGCATTTT
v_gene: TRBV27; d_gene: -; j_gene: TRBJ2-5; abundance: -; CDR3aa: CASSLSRTEETQYF; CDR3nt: TGTGCCAGCAGTTTATCGAGGACAGAAGAGACCCAGTACTTC
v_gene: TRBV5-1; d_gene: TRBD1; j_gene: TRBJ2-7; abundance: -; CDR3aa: CASSFLDRSYEQYF; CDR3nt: TGCGCCAGCAGCTTCCTGGACAGGTCCTACGAGCAGTACTTC
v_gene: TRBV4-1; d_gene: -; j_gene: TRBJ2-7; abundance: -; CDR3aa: CASSQGTSLAYEQYF; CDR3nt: TGCGCCAGCAGCCAGGGAACTAGCCTTGCCTACGAGCAGTACTTC
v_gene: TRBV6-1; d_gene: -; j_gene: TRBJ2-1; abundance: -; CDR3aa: CASSVLGPADGQFF; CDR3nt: TGTGCCAGCAGTGTTTTAGGTCCTGCGGATGGGCAGTTCTTC
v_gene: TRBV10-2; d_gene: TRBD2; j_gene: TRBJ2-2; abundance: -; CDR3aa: CASSNGLAGGLTGELFF; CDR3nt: TGCGCCAGCAGTAACGGACTAGCGGGAGGTTTAACCGGGGAGCTGTTTTTT
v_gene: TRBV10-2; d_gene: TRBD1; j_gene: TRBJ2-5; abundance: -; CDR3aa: CASGRTGGQETQYF; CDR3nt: TGCGCCAGCGGGAGGACAGGGGGCCAAGAGACCCAGTACTTC